What follows is one TCR beta chain and its context. There is no known antigen for this receptor. No much larger clonotype is one base removed from it; base qualities were not supplied. TCRbeta CDR3 regions were amplified from genomic DNA by means of the immunoSEQ Assay, a bias-controlled multiplex PCR. The published analysis was carried out like this. The number of nucleated cells in each sample was estimated from the amplification of reference gene primers within the assay. To quantify the absolute abundance of each unique TCRbeta CDR3 rearrangement, sequence reads were collapsed and filtered. For each sample, productive Simpson clonality was calculated by taking the square root of Simpson's diversity index across productive rearrangements. TCRdb carries this immuneACCESS record with in-frame sequences only. Its versions omit some clonotypes, under half of them owing to an unresolved V gene in the studies checked, with the rest unexplained. V, J and clone size were drawn from that table, and D and trimming were deduced from the DNA. The sample table holds some 150,000 clones, of which over 75% were seen once. In total, the top ten clones hold 1% to 1.5% of the sample.

The germline V gene provides CDR1 SGHRS and CDR2 YFSETQ. The CDR3 sequence holds 14 residues, the cysteine and phenylalanine included. The sequence is cut down to CDR3 DNA, 42 bases in frame from base 1. V has 5 bases trimmed and J has 8 bases trimmed; junction bases matching no gene number 9. The data were obtained in a study of blood T cell repertoires in COVID-19 (dated by TCRdb to between 2020 and 2021). In the study overall: The collaborator samples originated in the United States, Italy and Spain and spanned the acute and convalescent phases of COVID-19. The prospective study material was composed of cDNA or gDNA derived from T cells, B-cell-depleted T cells, or PBMCs. Deeply sampled blood TCRbeta repertoires from subjects exposed to, actively infected with, or recovered from COVID-19 were included in the dataset. The repertoires were released in a freely available public database intended as a resource for research on the immune response to SARS-CoV-2. The samples were drawn from two sources: the first 160 participants of the ongoing ImmuneRACE study, and 1,254 subjects contributed by 6 global collaborators. Sample metadata almost always included a de-identified subject ID, COVID-19 status, age in years and sex. Where HLA class I and class II types were available, the types were taken from metadata supplied by the sample provider, not from assay-based typing.

Study-wide findings and limitations: Clinical and demographic metadata were provided uncurated, with the amount varying by source and participant.

A second Seattle source provided samples from volunteer blood donors who had recovered from COVID-19. Each collaborating institution followed its own protocols to collect whole blood in K2EDTA tubes. For TCRbeta analysis, collaborators shipped samples in one of three forms: frozen whole blood, isolated PBMCs, or DNA extracted from either of those sample types. The sequenced sample consisted of peripheral blood. The V and J segments used are TRBV5-1 and TRBJ2-2, with TRBD1 identical over 7 junction bases. The clonotype originates from a man in his sixties who had recovered from COVID-19. The bases are TGCGCCAGCAGTCAGAGACAGGGAATAGGGGAGCTGTTTTTT. This encodes CASSQRQGIGELFF.